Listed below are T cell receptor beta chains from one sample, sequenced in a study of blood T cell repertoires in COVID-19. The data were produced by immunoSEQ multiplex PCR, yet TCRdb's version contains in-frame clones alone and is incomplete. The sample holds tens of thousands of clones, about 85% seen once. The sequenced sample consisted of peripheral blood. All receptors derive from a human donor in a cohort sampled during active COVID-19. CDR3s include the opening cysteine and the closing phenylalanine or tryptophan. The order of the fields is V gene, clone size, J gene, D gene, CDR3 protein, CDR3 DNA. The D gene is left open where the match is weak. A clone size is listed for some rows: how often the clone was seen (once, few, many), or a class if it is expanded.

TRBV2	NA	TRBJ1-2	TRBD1	CASSVDRGKGYTF	TGTGCCAGCAGTGTCGACAGGGGTAAGGGCTACACCTTC
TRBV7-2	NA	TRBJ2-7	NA	CASSPAGLTYEQYF	TGTGCCAGCAGCCCGGCGGGGCTCACCTACGAGCAGTACTTC
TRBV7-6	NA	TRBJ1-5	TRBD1	CASSLVEGANQPQHF	TGTGCCAGCAGCTTAGTAGAGGGGGCGAATCAGCCCCAGCATTTT
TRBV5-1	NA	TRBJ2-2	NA	CASSQNTGELFF	TGCGCCAGCAGCCAAAACACCGGGGAGCTGTTTTTT
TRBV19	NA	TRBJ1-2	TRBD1	CASSIDDGDRKTLYGYTF	TGTGCCAGTAGTATAGATGACGGGGACAGGAAGACCCTTTATGGCTACACCTTC
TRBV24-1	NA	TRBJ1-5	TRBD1	CATSDSGQGASNQPQHF	TGTGCCACCAGTGATTCGGGACAGGGGGCGAGCAATCAGCCCCAGCATTTT
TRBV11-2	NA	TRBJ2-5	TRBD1	CASSLLTGDQETQYF	TGTGCCAGCAGCTTACTGACAGGGGACCAAGAGACCCAGTACTTC
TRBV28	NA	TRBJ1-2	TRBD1	CASSLGQGNYGYTF	TGTGCCAGCAGTTTGGGACAGGGCAACTATGGCTACACCTTC
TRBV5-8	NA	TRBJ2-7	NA	CASSLDEGLLWEQYF	TGTGCCAGCAGCTTGGACGAGGGTTTGTTGTGGGAGCAGTACTTC
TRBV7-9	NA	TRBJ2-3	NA	CASSLGGADTQYF	TGTGCCAGCAGCTTAGGGGGGGCAGATACGCAGTATTTT
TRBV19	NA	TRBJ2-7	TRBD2	CASSMLSGGSEQYF	TGTGCCAGTAGTATGCTGTCGGGAGGGTCCGAGCAGTACTTC
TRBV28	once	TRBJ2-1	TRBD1	CASSQGGQGKGNEQFF	TGTGCCAGCAGTCAAGGGGGACAGGGGAAGGGCAATGAGCAGTTCTTC
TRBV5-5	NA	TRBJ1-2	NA	CASSLVSSGGINYGYTF	TGTGCCAGCAGCTTGGTGTCTTCTGGGGGGATCAACTATGGCTACACCTTC
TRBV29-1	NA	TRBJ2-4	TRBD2	CSVGGTSGAKNIQYF	TGCAGCGTTGGCGGGACTAGCGGGGCCAAAAACATTCAGTACTTC
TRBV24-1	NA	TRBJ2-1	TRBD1	CATSDMDRGNEQFF	TGTGCCACCAGTGATATGGACAGGGGTAATGAGCAGTTCTTC